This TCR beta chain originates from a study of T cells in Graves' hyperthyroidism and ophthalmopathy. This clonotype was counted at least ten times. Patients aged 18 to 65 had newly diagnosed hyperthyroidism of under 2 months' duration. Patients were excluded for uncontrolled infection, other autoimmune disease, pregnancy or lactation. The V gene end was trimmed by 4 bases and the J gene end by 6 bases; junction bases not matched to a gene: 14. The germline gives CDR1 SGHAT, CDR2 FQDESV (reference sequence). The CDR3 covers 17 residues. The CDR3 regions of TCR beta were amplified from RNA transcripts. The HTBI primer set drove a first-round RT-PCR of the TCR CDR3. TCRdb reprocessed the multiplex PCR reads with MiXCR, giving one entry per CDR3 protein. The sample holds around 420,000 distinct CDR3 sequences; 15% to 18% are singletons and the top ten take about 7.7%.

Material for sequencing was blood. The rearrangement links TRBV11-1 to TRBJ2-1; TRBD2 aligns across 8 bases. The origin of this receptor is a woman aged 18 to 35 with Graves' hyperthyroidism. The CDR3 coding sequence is TGTGCCAGCAGCTCCCCGTGGGGCGCGGGGGGTATCAATGAGCAGTTCTTC. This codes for CASSSPWGAGGINEQFF.